This is a list of T cell receptor beta chains from one sample in a study of T cell repertoires in cytomegalovirus infection. One entry per CDR3 protein, called by TCRdb with MiXCR from the reads. The table records 310,000 or so distinct CDR3 sequences, around 25% of them present only once. Their antigen targets remain unknown. Source: cultured PBMCs, taken from culture after CMV antigen stimulation. Receptor source: a human donor in good health (CMV status not recorded). Some clones in this sample may be carry-over from other donors' samples. Each CDR3 is given with its conserved first and last residue. D genes are given only for firm matches. The listing skips clone size in some rows; elsewhere it reads once, few, many or a size class.

clone_size j_call v_call d_call cdr3_nt cdr3_aa
few TRBJ2-7 TRBV25-1 - TGTGCCAGCAGTGCGGCGTACGAGCAGTACTTC CASSAAYEQYF
once TRBJ2-3 TRBV4-1 TRBD1 TGCGCCAGCAGCCTCACCGGGACAGGGGAGGCGGGCACAGATACGCAGTATTTT CASSLTGTGEAGTDTQYF
few TRBJ2-1 TRBV14 TRBD2 TGTGCCAGCAGCCAAGGAGCGGGAGGGGCGCAGTTCTTC CASSQGAGGAQFF
- TRBJ2-4 TRBV7-9 - TGTGCCAGCAGCTTAACCCGGGAAAGCATTCAGTACTTC CASSLTRESIQYF
- TRBJ2-1 TRBV6-2/TRBV6-3 TRBD1 TGTGCCAGCAGGCATACAGGGGGTGCCTACAATGAGCAGTTCTTC CASRHTGGAYNEQFF
once TRBJ2-7 TRBV6-5 TRBD2 TGTGCCAGCAGTGTGTGGGAGGGCCAGGTCCCCGAGCAGTACTTC CASSVWEGQVPEQYF
- TRBJ2-1 TRBV25-1 - TGTGCCAGCAGTGATGAGGGTTCCTACAATGAGCAGTTCTTC CASSDEGSYNEQFF
many TRBJ1-3 TRBV7-9 - TGTGCCAGCAGCTCGCATATTGCAGGTGCTGGAAACACCATATATTTT CASSSHIAGAGNTIYF
few TRBJ1-2 TRBV7-2 TRBD1 TGTGCCAGCAGCTCTACCGTGGGACAGGGTACTTATGGCTACACCTTC CASSSTVGQGTYGYTF
- TRBJ2-1 TRBV4-3 TRBD2 TGCGCCAGCAGCCTAGCGGGAGTAGATGAGCAGTTCTTC CASSLAGVDEQFF
few TRBJ1-5 TRBV27 - TGTGCCAGCAGCCCGCCCAGGGGAGAGCCCCAGCATTTT CASSPPRGEPQHF
few TRBJ1-2 TRBV19 - TGTGCCAGTAGTATAGGCCCTGGCAGGGGAGGATATGGCTACACCTTC CASSIGPGRGGYGYTF
- TRBJ2-3 TRBV28 TRBD2 TGTGCCAGCAGTCCGACCCAGACTAGCGGTTACACAGATACGCAGTATTTT CASSPTQTSGYTDTQYF
- TRBJ2-7 TRBV7-2 TRBD1 TGTGCCAGCAGCTTAGGGGCGGGGACAGGGATCTACGAGCAGTACTTC CASSLGAGTGIYEQYF